The entry below describes one T cell receptor beta chain. What it binds is not known. This record comes from a study of cytomegalovirus exposure and HLA in healthy donors. The study's findings and limits: Presence/absence results assume similar sequencing depth per donor, which may not hold. A classifier reportedly called cytomegalovirus status with high sensitivity and specificity.

A multiplex PCR was run with 60 Vbeta primers and 13 Jbeta primers. Profiling relied on immunoSEQ multiplex PCR, and the TCRdb table lists in-frame clones only, not all of them. The table for this sample gives about 40,000 clones. Sequenced sample: PBMCs. The TCR comes from a man aged 40-55 years in good health and CMV-seropositive.

The CDR3 nucleotides read TGCGCCAGCAGACCCAGCGGGAGCTCCTACGAGCAGTACTTC. This translates into CASRPSGSSYEQYF. This chain links TRBV5-1 with TRBJ2-7; 8 nucleotides line up with TRBD2. Germline V gives CDR1 SGHRS, CDR2 YFSETQ. V shed 5 bases, J shed 0 bases, and the junction held 4 bases outside the gene matches. The CDR3 sequence is 14 residues long.